A few counts support the clone carrying this T cell receptor beta chain. The antigen is undetermined. TCRdb reanalysed the 5' RACE reads using MiXCR and keeps one entry per CDR3 protein. The table has under 550,000 distinct CDR3 sequences, 21% seen once. This entry belongs to a study of T cells after yellow fever vaccination. General study points: Clonotypes shared by both compartments, CD4 and CD8, made up a small share.

The V end lost 1 base, the J end lost 5 bases, and 17 bases lay between the germline ends. The CDR3 loop spans 16 amino acids. CDR1 is MGHDK, CDR2 SYGVNS, per germline. This specimen consisted of PBMCs, obtained less than 25 days after the first yellow fever vaccination. This clonotype was obtained from a man between 18 and 29 years old who received the YFV17D yellow fever vaccine. The chain recombines TRBV25-1 with TRBJ1-1, with D perhaps TRBD1 (5 bases). The CDR3 region has the DNA TGTGCCAGCAGTGAATTTAGGGGAGAGGGGAGGACTGAAGCTTTCTTT. Amino acids: CASSEFRGEGRTEAFF.